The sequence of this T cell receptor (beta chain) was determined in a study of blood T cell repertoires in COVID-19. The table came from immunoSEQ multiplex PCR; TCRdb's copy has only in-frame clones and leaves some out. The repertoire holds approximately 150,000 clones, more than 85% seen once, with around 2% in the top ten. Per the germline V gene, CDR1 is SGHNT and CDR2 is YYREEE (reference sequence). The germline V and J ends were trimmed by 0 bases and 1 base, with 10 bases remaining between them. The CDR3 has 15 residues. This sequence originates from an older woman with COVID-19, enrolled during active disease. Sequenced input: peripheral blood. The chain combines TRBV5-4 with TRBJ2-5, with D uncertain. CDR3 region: CASSLVSLSQETQYF. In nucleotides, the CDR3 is TGTGCCAGCAGCTTGGTGTCACTATCCCAAGAGACCCAGTACTTC.